The clone carrying this TCR beta chain was seen more than once but under ten times. Each CDR3 protein gets one entry after TCRdb re-called the RT-PCR reads with MiXCR. This sample has about 520,000 distinct CDR3 sequences, with around 7.7% found just once. The sample belongs to a study of response to subunit inactivated influenza vaccine. CDR1 is ENHRY and CDR2 is SYGVKD in the germline V gene. Deletions cut 8 bases from V and 8 bases from J, with 19 bases between. This CDR3 contains 14 residues. The source of this sequence is a man between 50 and 69 years old who received an inactivated influenza vaccine. Specimen: PBMCs from blood, collected less than 30 months after vaccination. The V gene is TRBV10-3, the J gene TRBJ2-1, with D tentatively TRBD2 (6 bases). CDR3 residues: CAIGLGSGRDEQFF. The CDR3 DNA reads TGTGCCATCGGGCTAGGGTCCGGGAGAGATGAGCAGTTCTTC.